This record covers a single T cell receptor (beta chain). The sample belongs to a study of blood T cell repertoires in COVID-19. Study as a whole: PBMCs, B-cell-depleted T cells, or T cells were the source of the cDNA or gDNA that made up the material.

The assay was immunoSEQ multiplex PCR, and TCRdb's table has in-frame clones only and misses some. The repertoire holds fewer than 85,000 clones, with around 67% as singletons. The CDR3 is 11 amino acids. V lost 5 bases to trimming and J lost 14 bases, with 16 bases between them. In germline, CDR1 is DFQATT, CDR2 SNEGSKA (reference sequence). The TCR sequence derives from a human donor with acute or convalescent COVID-19. The donor label of this sample is uncertain. This chain connects TRBV20-1 to TRBJ2-4; the D gene is possibly TRBD1 (8 bases). The specimen sequenced was peripheral blood. In DNA form, the CDR3 reads TGCAGTGCTCTGATAACAGGGGGGGAGTACTTC. It translates to CSALITGGEYF.